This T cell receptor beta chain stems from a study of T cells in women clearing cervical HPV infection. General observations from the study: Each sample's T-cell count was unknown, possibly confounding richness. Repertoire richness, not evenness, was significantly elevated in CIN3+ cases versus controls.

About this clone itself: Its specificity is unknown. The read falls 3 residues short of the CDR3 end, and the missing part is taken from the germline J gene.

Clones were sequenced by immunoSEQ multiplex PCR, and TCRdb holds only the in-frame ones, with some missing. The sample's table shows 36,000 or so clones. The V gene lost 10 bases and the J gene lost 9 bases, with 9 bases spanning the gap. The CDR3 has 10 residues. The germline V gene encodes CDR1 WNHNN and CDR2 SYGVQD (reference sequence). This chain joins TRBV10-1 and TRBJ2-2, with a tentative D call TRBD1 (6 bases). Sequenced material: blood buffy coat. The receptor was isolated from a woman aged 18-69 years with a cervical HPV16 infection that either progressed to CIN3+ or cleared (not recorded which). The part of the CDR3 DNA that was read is TGCGCCAAAACAGGGCGGGAG. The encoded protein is CAKTGRE. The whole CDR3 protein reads CAKTGRELFF.